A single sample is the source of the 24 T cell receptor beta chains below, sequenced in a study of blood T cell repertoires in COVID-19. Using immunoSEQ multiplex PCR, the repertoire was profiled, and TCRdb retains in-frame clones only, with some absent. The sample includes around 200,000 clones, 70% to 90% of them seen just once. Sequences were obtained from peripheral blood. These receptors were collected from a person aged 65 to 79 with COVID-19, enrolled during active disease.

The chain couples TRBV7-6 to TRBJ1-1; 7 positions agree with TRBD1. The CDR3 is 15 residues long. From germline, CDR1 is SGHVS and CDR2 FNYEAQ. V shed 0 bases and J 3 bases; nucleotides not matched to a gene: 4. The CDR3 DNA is TGTGCCAGCAGCTTAGCGAGGGGGCCGGACACTGAAGCTTTCTTT. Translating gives CASSLARGPDTEAFF.

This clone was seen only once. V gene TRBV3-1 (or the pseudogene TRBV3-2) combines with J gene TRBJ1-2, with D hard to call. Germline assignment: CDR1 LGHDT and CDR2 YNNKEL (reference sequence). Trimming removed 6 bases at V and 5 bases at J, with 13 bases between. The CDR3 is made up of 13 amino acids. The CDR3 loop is CASRGDSPYGYTF. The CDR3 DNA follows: TGTGCCAGCAGGGGTGATAGCCCTTATGGCTACACCTTC.

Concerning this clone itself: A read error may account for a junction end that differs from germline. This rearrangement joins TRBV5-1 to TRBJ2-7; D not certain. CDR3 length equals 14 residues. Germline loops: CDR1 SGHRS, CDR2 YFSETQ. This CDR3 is CASSLGPGETKRHF. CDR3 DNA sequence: TGCGCCAGCAGCTTGGGGCCCGGCGAAACTAAGAGGCACTTC.

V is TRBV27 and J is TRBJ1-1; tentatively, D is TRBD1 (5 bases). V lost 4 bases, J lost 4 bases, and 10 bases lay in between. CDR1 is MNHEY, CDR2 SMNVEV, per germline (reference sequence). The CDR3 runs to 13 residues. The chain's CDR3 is CASSWGVGTEAFF. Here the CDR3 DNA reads TGTGCCAGCAGTTGGGGGGTTGGCACTGAAGCTTTCTTT.

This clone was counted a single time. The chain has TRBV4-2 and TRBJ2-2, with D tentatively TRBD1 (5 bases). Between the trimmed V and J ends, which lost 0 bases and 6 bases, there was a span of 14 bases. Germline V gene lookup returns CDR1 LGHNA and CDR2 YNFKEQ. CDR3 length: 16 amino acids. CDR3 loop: CASSQELGAGAGELFF. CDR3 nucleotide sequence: TGTGCCAGCAGCCAAGAATTAGGGGCCGGCGCCGGGGAGCTGTTTTTT.

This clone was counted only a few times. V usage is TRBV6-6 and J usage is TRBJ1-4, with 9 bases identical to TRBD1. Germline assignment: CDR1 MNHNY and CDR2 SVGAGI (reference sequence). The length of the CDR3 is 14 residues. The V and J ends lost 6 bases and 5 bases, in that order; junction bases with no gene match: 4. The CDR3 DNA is TGTGCCAGCAGCGACAGGGGGAGGAATGAAAAACTGTTTTTT. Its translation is CASSDRGRNEKLFF.

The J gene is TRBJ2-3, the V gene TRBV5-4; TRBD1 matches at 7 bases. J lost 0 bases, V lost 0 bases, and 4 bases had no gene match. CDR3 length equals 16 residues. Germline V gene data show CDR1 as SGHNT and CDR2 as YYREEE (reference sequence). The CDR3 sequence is CASSLDWDSSTDTQYF. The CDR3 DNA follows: TGTGCCAGCAGCTTGGACTGGGACAGTAGCACAGATACGCAGTATTTT.

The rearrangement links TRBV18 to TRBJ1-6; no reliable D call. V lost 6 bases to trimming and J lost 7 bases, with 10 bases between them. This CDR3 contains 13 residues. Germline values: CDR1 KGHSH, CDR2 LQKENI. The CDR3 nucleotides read TGTGCCAGCTCCCTCTACAGAAATTCACCCCTCCACTTT. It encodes CASSLYRNSPLHF. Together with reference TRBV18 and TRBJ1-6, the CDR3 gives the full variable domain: NAGVMQNPRHLVRRRGQEARLRCSPMKGHSHVYWYRQLPEEGLKFMVYLQKENIIDESGMPKERFSAEFPKEGPSILRIQQVVRGDSAAYFCASSLYRNSPLHFGNGTRLTVT.

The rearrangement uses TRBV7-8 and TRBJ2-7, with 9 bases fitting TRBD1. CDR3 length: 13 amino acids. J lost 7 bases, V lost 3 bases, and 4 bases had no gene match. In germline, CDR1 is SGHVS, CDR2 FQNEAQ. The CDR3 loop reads CASSLDRGTEQYF. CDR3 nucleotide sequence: TGTGCCAGCAGCTTGGACAGGGGAACGGAGCAGTACTTC.

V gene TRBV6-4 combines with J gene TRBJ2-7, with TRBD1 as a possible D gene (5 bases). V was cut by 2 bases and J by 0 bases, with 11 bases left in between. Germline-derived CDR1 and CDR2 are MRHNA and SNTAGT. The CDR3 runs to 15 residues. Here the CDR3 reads CASSDDRLDSYEQYF. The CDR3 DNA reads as TGTGCCAGCAGTGACGACAGACTTGACTCCTACGAGCAGTACTTC.

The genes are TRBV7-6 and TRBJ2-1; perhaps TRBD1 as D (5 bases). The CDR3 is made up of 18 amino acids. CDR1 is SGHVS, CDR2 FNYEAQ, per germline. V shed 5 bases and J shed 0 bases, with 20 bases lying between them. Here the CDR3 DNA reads TGTGCCAGCAGCCCCTCGCCGCCCAGGACATACTCCTACAATGAGCAGTTCTTC. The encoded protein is CASSPSPPRTYSYNEQFF.

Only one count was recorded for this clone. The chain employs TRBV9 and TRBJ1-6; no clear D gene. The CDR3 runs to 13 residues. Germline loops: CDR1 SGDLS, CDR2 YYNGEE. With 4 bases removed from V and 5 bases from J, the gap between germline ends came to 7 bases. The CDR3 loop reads CASSTKDNSPLHF. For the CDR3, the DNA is TGTGCCAGCAGCACAAAAGATAATTCACCCCTCCACTTT.

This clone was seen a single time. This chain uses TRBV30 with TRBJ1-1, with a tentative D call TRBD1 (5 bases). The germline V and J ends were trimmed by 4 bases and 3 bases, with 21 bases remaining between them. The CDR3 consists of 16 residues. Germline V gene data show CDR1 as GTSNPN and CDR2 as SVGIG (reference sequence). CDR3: CAWIKVTRGGYTEAFF. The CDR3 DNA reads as TGTGCCTGGATTAAGGTCACAAGGGGCGGCTACACTGAAGCTTTCTTT.

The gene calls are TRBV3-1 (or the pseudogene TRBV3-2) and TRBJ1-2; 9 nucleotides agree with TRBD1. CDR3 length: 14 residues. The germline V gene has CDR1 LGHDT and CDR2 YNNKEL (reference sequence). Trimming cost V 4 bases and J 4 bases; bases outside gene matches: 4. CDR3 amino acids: CASSRGQGGYGYTF. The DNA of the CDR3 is TGTGCCAGCAGCCGGGGACAGGGTGGCTATGGCTACACCTTC.

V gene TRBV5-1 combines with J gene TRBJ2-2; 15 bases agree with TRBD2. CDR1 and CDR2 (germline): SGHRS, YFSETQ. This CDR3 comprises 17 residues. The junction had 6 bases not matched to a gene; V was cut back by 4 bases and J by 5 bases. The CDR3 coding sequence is TGCGCCAGCAGCCAGGGACTAGCGGGGGGAGAAACCGGGGAGCTGTTTTTT. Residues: CASSQGLAGGETGELFF. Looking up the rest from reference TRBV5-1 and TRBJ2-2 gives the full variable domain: KAGVTQTPRYLIKTRGQQVTLSCSPISGHRSVSWYQQTPGQGLQFLFEYFSETQRNKGNFPGRFSGRQFSNSRSEMNVSTLELGDSALYLCASSQGLAGGETGELFFGEGSRLTVL.

The CDR3 DNA reads TGCGCCAGCAGCCAAGATAGTCACAGGAGTTCGGGCGAGCAGTACTTC. Amino acids: CASSQDSHRSSGEQYF. V usage is TRBV4-1 and J usage is TRBJ2-7; D may be TRBD1 (5 bases). The CDR3 runs to 16 residues. Deletions cut 0 bases from V and 6 bases from J, with 18 bases between. The germline V gene has CDR1 MGHRA and CDR2 YSYEKL.

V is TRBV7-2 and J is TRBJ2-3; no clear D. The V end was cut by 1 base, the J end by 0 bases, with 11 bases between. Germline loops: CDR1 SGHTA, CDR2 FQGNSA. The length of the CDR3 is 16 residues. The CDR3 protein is CASSLGFRFSTDTQYF. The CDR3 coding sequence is TGTGCCAGCAGCTTAGGATTCAGGTTCAGCACAGATACGCAGTATTTT.

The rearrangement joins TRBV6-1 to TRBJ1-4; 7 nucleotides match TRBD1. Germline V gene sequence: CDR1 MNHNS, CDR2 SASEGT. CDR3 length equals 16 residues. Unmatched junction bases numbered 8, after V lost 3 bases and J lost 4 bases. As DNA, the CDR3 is TGTGCCAGCAGTGAGCTAACAGGGGCGGTTAATGAAAAACTGTTTTTT. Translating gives CASSELTGAVNEKLFF.

The CDR3 loop is CASSYGTGSSDTQYF. The CDR3, as DNA: TGTGCCAGCAGCTACGGGACAGGGTCATCCGATACGCAGTATTTT. The genes are TRBV7-9 and TRBJ2-3; 9 bases align to TRBD1. The J segment lost 6 bases and the V segment lost 4 bases, leaving 8 bases of the junction unmatched. Germline loops: CDR1 SEHNR, CDR2 FQNEAQ (reference sequence). The CDR3 runs to 15 residues. Together with reference TRBV7-9 and TRBJ2-3, the CDR3 gives the full variable domain: DTGVSQNPRHKITKRGQNVTFRCDPISEHNRLYWYRQTLGQGPEFLTYFQNEAQLEKSRLLSDRFSAERPKGSFSTLEIQRTEQGDSAMYLCASSYGTGSSDTQYFGPGTRLTVL.

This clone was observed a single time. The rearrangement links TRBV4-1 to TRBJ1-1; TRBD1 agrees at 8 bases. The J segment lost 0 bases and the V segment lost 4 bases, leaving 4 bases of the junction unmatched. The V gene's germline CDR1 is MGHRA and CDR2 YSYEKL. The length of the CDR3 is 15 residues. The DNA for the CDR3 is TGCGCCAGCAGCCGTGGACAGGGTTTGAACACTGAAGCTTTCTTT. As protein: CASSRGQGLNTEAFF.

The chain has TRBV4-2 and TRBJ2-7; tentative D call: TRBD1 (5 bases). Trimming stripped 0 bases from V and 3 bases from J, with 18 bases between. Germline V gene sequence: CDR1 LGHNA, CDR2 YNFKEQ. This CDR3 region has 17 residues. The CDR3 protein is CASSQDLPGLPGYEQYF. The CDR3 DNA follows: TGTGCCAGCAGCCAAGATCTCCCAGGGCTTCCAGGCTACGAGCAGTACTTC.

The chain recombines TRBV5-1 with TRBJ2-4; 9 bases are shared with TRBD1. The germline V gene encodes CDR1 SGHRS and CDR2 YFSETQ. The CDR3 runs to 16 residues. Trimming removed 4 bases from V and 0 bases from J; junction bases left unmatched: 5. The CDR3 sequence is CASSDGTGLAKNIQYF. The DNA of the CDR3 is TGCGCCAGCAGCGATGGGACAGGGCTAGCCAAAAACATTCAGTACTTC.

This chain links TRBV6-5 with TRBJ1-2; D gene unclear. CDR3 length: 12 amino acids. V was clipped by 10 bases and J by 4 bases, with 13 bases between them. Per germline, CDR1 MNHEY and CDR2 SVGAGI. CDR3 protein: CATSLEGYGYTF. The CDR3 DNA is TGTGCCACAAGTCTGGAGGGCTATGGCTACACCTTC.

CDR3 region: CASSFAARSYNSPLHF. CDR3 bases: TGTGCCAGCAGTTTCGCGGCCCGATCCTATAATTCACCCCTCCACTTT. The chain uses TRBV6-5 and TRBJ1-6; D is uncertain. Germline assignment: CDR1 MNHEY and CDR2 SVGAGI. Between the trimmed V and J ends, which lost 4 bases and 1 base, there was a span of 11 bases. The CDR3 extends over 16 amino acids.